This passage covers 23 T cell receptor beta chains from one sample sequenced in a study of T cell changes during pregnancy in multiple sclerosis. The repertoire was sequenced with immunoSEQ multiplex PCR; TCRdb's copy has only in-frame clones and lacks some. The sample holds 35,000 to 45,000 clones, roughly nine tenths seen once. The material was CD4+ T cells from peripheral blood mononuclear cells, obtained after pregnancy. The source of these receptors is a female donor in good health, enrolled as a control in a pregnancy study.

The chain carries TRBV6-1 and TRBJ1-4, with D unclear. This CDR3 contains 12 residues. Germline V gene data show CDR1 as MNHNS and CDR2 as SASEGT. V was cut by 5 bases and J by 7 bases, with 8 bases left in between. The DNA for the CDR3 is TGTGCCAGCAGTAGACCGGGTGAAAAACTGTTTTTT. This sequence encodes CASSRPGEKLFF.

The chain's CDR3 is CASTRGSYEQYF. Here the CDR3 DNA reads TGTGCCAGTACGCGGGGTTCCTACGAGCAGTACTTC. The rearrangement uses TRBV7-9 and TRBJ2-7, with D maybe TRBD2 (6 bases). CDR1 is SEHNR and CDR2 is FQNEAQ in the germline V gene (reference sequence). Trimming removed 9 bases at V and 1 base at J, with 10 bases between. CDR3 length equals 12 residues.

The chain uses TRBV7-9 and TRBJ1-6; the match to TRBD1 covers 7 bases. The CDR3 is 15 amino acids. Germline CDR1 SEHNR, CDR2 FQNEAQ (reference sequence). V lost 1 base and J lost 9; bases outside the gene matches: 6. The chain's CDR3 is CASSLGPDRASPLHF. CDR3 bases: TGTGCCAGCAGCTTAGGCCCCGACAGGGCTTCACCCCTCCACTTT.

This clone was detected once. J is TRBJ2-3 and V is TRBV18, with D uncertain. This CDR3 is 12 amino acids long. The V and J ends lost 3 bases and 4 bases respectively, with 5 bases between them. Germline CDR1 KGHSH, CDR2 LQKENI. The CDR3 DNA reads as TGTGCCAGCTCACCTCCGGCAGATACGCAGTATTTT. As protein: CASSPPADTQYF.

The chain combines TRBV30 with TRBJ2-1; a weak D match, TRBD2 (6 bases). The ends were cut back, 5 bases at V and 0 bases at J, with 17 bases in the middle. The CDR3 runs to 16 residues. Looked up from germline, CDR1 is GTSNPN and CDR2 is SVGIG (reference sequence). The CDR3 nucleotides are TGTGCCTGGGGGCCTCTCGGGAGTTACTCCTACAATGAGCAGTTCTTC. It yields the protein CAWGPLGSYSYNEQFF.

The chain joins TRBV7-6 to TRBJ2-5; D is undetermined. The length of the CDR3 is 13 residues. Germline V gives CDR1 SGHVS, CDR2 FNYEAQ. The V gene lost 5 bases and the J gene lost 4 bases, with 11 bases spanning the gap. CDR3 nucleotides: TGTGCCAGCAGCGGGCTCCTATTAGAGACCCAGTACTTC. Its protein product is CASSGLLLETQYF.

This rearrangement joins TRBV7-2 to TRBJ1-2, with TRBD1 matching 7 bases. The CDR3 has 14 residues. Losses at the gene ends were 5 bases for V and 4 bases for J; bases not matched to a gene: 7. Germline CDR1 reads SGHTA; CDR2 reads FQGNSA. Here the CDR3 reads CASSPDRVFYGYTF. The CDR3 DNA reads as TGTGCCAGCAGCCCCGACAGGGTTTTCTATGGCTACACCTTC.

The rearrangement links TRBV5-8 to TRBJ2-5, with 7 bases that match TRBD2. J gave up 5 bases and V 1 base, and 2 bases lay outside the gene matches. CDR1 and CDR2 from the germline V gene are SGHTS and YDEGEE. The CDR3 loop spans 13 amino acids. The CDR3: CASSLLGGETQYF. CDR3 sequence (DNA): TGTGCCAGCAGCTTGCTGGGAGGGGAGACCCAGTACTTC.

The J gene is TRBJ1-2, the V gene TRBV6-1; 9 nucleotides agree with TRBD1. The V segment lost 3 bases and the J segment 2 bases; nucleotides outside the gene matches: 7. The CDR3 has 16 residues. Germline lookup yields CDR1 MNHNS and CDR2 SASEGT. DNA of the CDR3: TGTGCCAGCAGTGACGGGACAGGGACCTCCAACTATGGCTACACCTTC. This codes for CASSDGTGTSNYGYTF.

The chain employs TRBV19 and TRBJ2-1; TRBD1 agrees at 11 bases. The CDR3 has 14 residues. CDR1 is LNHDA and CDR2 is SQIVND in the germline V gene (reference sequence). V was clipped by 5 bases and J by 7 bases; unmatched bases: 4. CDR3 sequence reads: CASSPGQGANEQFF. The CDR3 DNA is TGTGCCAGTAGTCCAGGACAGGGGGCGAATGAGCAGTTCTTC.

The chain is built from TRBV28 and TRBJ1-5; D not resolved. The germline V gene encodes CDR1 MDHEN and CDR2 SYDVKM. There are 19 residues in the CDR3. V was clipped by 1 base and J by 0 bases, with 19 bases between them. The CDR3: CASSLLTISDSPSNQPQHF. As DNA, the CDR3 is TGTGCCAGCAGTTTATTGACGATATCTGACTCACCTAGCAATCAGCCCCAGCATTTT.

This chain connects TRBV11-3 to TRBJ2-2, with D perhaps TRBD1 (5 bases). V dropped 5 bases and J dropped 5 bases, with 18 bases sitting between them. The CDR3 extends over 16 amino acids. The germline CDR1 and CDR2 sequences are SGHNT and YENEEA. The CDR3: CASSAGRRARTGELFF. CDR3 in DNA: TGTGCCAGCAGCGCAGGACGCAGGGCTAGGACCGGGGAGCTGTTTTTT.

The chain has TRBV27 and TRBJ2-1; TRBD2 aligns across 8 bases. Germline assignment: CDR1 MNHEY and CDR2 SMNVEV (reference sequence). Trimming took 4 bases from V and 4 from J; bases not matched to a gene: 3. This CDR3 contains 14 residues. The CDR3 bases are TGTGCCAGCAGTTACGGGAGGGTTTACAATGAGCAGTTCTTC. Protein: CASSYGRVYNEQFF.

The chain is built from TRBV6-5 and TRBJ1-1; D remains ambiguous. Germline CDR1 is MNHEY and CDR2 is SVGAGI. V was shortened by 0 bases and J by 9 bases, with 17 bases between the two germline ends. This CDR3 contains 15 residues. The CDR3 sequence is CASSYSQWTGEKAFF. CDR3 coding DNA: TGTGCCAGCAGTTACTCGCAATGGACCGGGGAAAAAGCTTTCTTT.

The CDR3: CASSYHFSNQPQHF. The CDR3 region has the DNA TGTGCCAGCAGTTACCACTTTAGCAATCAGCCCCAGCATTTT. V and J are TRBV27 and TRBJ1-5; unclear D gene. The V end lost 4 bases, the J end lost 0 bases, and 7 bases lay between the germline ends. Germline V gene sequence: CDR1 MNHEY, CDR2 SMNVEV (reference sequence). CDR3 length: 14 residues.

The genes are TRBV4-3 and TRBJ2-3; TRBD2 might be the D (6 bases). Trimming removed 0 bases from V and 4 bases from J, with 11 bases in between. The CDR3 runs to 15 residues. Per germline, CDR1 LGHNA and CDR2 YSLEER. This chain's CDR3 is CASSQDPTSPDTQYF. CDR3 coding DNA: TGCGCCAGCAGCCAAGACCCAACTAGCCCAGATACGCAGTATTTT.

CDR3 bases: TGTGCCAGCTCACGGCTGGAGGGCCGAGATACGCAGTATTTT. Its protein product is CASSRLEGRDTQYF. The chain employs TRBV18 and TRBJ2-3, with a possible D match to TRBD2 (6 bases). The V gene's germline CDR1 is KGHSH and CDR2 LQKENI. Trimming took off 4 bases at V and 5 bases at J, with 13 bases between the two ends. This CDR3 region has 14 residues.

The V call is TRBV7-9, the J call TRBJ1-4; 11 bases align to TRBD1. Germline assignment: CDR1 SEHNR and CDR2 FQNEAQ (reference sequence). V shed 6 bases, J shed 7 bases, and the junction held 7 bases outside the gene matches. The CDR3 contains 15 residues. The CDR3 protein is CASSSPGQGGEKLFF. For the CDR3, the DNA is TGTGCCAGCAGTTCTCCGGGACAGGGGGGTGAAAAACTGTTTTTT.

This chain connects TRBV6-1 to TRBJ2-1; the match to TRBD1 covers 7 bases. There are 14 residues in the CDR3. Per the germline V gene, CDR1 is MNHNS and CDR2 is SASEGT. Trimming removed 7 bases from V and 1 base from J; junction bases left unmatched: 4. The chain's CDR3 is CASNGQVSYNEQFF. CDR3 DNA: TGTGCCAGCAATGGACAGGTTTCCTACAATGAGCAGTTCTTC.

The CDR3 DNA reads as TGTGCCAGCAGCGACAGGGTCAGATCTGGAAACACCATATATTTT. Protein: CASSDRVRSGNTIYF. J is TRBJ1-3 and V is TRBV28; 7 bases are a match to TRBD1. CDR3 size: 15 residues. Germline-derived CDR1 and CDR2 are MDHEN and SYDVKM. V lost 6 bases, J lost 1 base, and 6 bases stayed unmatched. Drawing the rest from reference TRBV28 and TRBJ1-3, the complete variable domain is DVKVTQSSRYLVKRTGEKVFLECVQDMDHENMFWYRQDPGLGLRLIYFSYDVKMKEKGDIPEGYSVSREKKERFSLILESASTNQTSMYLCASSDRVRSGNTIYFGEGSWLTVV.

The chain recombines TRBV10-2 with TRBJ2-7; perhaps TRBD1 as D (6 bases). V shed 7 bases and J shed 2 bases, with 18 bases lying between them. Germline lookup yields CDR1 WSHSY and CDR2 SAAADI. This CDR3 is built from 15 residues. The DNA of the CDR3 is TGCGCCAGCACCCCAGGGGACAAAGGCCCCTACGAGCAGTACTTC. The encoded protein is CASTPGDKGPYEQYF.

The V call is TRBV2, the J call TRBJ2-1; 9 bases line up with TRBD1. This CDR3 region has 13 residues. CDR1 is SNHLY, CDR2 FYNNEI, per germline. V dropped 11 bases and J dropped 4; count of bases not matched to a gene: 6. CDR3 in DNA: TGTGCCGGTCGGGACAGGGCGTACAATGAGCAGTTCTTC. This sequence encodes CAGRDRAYNEQFF.

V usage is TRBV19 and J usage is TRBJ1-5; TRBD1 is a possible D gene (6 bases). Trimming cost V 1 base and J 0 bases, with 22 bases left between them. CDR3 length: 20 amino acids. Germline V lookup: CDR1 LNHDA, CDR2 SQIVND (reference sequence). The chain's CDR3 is CASSIVGWGGSGYSNQPQHF. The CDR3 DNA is TGTGCCAGTAGTATAGTCGGTTGGGGGGGCTCTGGATATAGCAATCAGCCCCAGCATTTT.